The rows below give T cell receptor beta chains drawn from one sample of a study of blood T cells in healthy people across ages. A single record per CDR3 protein comes from TCRdb applying MiXCR to the 5' RACE reads. The sample records 850,000 to 950,000 distinct CDR3 sequences, around 26% being singletons. Material: blood. The receptor source for this set is a woman over 75 in good health. Each CDR3 is given with its conserved first and last residue. Each record gives: V gene, clone size, D gene, CDR3 length, J gene, CDR3 protein, CDR3 DNA. The D gene is left open where the match is weak. Size is stated for part of the rows, as once, few or many counts, or as a class when the clone is expanded.

V: TRBV28
size: NA
D: NA
length: 15
J: TRBJ2-3
CDR3: CASRFQNSYTDTQYF
DNA: TGTGCCAGCAGATTTCAGAATAGTTACACAGATACGCAGTATTTT

V: TRBV7-2
size: few
D: NA
length: 17
J: TRBJ2-1
CDR3: CASSLARGTRINNEQFF
DNA: TGTGCCAGCAGCTTAGCGCGAGGGACAAGGATCAACAATGAGCAGTTCTTC

V: TRBV11-2
size: many
D: NA
length: 15
J: TRBJ2-1
CDR3: CASSTRGYSYNEQFF
DNA: TGTGCCAGCAGCACTAGGGGTTACTCCTACAATGAGCAGTTCTTC

V: TRBV11-2
size: many
D: NA
length: 16
J: TRBJ2-3
CDR3: CASSSVPGDSTDTQYF
DNA: TGTGCCAGCAGCTCCGTTCCGGGAGATAGCACAGATACGCAGTATTTT

V: TRBV12-3/TRBV12-4
size: NA
D: TRBD2
length: 13
J: TRBJ2-1
CDR3: CASSFRGGTSPFF
DNA: TGTGCCAGCAGTTTCAGGGGAGGGACTAGTCCGTTCTTC

V: TRBV2
size: few
D: NA
length: 14
J: TRBJ1-6
CDR3: CASRADHGSSPLHF
DNA: TGTGCCAGCAGAGCCGACCATGGAAGTTCACCCCTCCACTTT

V: TRBV6-6
size: NA
D: TRBD2
length: 15
J: TRBJ2-2
CDR3: CASRARGGNTGELFF
DNA: TGTGCCAGCAGAGCTCGGGGGGGGAACACCGGGGAGCTGTTTTTT

V: TRBV30
size: few
D: NA
length: 15
J: TRBJ2-1
CDR3: CAWIGGGGGYNEQFF
DNA: TGTGCCTGGATTGGGGGCGGGGGTGGGTACAATGAGCAGTTCTTC

V: TRBV18
size: NA
D: NA
length: 15
J: TRBJ2-3
CDR3: CASSPDKGSTDTQYF
DNA: TGTGCCAGCTCACCAGACAAGGGTAGCACAGATACGCAGTATTTT

V: TRBV6-6
size: few
D: TRBD2
length: 17
J: TRBJ2-1
CDR3: CASSYSLAGGQGNEQFF
DNA: TGTGCCAGCAGTTACTCACTAGCGGGGGGGCAGGGCAATGAGCAGTTCTTC

V: TRBV11-3
size: NA
D: NA
length: 15
J: TRBJ1-1
CDR3: CASSLATGPSGEAFF
DNA: TGTGCCAGCAGCTTAGCCACGGGCCCCTCGGGTGAAGCTTTCTTT

V: TRBV28
size: few
D: TRBD1
length: 14
J: TRBJ2-4
CDR3: CASSLTGLSYGQYF
DNA: TGTGCCAGCAGTTTGACAGGGTTGTCCTACGGGCAGTACTTC

V: TRBV6-2/TRBV6-3
size: few
D: NA
length: 13
J: TRBJ1-4
CDR3: CASTNPLDEKLFF
DNA: TGTGCCAGCACGAATCCGTTGGATGAAAAACTGTTTTTT

V: TRBV2
size: NA
D: NA
length: 15
J: TRBJ1-5
CDR3: CASSLTRLSNQPQHF
DNA: TGTGCCAGCAGTCTGACCCGATTGAGCAATCAGCCCCAGCATTTT

V: TRBV18
size: few
D: NA
length: 16
J: TRBJ2-3
CDR3: CASSPGAVASTDTQYF
DNA: TGTGCCAGCTCACCCGGAGCAGTCGCTAGCACAGATACGCAGTATTTT

V: TRBV7-9
size: many
D: NA
length: 13
J: TRBJ1-1
CDR3: CASSLSMNTEAFF
DNA: TGTGCCAGCAGCTTAAGCATGAACACTGAAGCTTTCTTT

V: TRBV20-1
size: few
D: NA
length: 13
J: TRBJ1-1
CDR3: CSARDFSGTGAFF
DNA: TGCAGTGCTAGAGATTTCTCAGGGACCGGGGCTTTCTTT

V: TRBV4-3
size: many
D: TRBD2
length: 16
J: TRBJ2-3
CDR3: CASSQDGAGWTDTQYF
DNA: TGCGCCAGCAGCCAAGATGGAGCGGGGTGGACAGATACGCAGTATTTT

V: TRBV12-3/TRBV12-4
size: NA
D: TRBD2
length: 15
J: TRBJ2-3
CDR3: CASSPYSGGAYPQYF
DNA: TGTGCCAGCAGCCCCTATAGCGGGGGGGCGTATCCGCAGTATTTT

V: TRBV7-9
size: NA
D: TRBD1
length: 16
J: TRBJ2-6
CDR3: CASSWDSYTGANVLTF
DNA: TGTGCCAGCAGCTGGGACAGCTATACTGGGGCCAACGTCCTGACTTTC

V: TRBV6-2/TRBV6-3
size: few
D: NA
length: 12
J: TRBJ1-1
CDR3: CASREQNTEAFF
DNA: TGTGCCAGCAGGGAACAGAACACTGAAGCTTTCTTT

V: TRBV20-1
size: NA
D: TRBD2
length: 16
J: TRBJ2-5
CDR3: CSARDTQRGTEETQYF
DNA: TGCAGTGCTAGAGATACGCAGCGGGGGACCGAAGAGACCCAGTACTTC

V: TRBV2
size: many
D: TRBD1
length: 15
J: TRBJ2-3
CDR3: CASRVQGARTDTQYF
DNA: TGTGCCAGCAGGGTACAGGGGGCGAGAACAGATACGCAGTATTTT

V: TRBV6-5
size: few
D: NA
length: 14
J: TRBJ2-3
CDR3: CASRPLWKTDTQYF
DNA: TGTGCCAGCAGGCCGCTTTGGAAGACAGATACGCAGTATTTT

V: TRBV3-1
size: NA
D: TRBD1
length: 14
J: TRBJ2-1
CDR3: CASSRWTGRNEQFF
DNA: TGTGCCAGCAGCCGATGGACAGGTAGAAATGAGCAGTTCTTC

V: TRBV6-2/TRBV6-3
size: few
D: TRBD1
length: 14
J: TRBJ1-2
CDR3: CASSDTGASHGYTF
DNA: TGTGCCAGCAGTGATACAGGGGCGTCGCATGGCTACACCTTC

V: TRBV7-2
size: NA
D: NA
length: 15
J: TRBJ1-1
CDR3: CASSSPREGRAEAFF
DNA: TGTGCCAGCAGCTCCCCGCGTGAGGGGAGGGCTGAAGCTTTCTTT

V: TRBV4-2
size: NA
D: NA
length: 17
J: TRBJ1-5
CDR3: CASSQDAGAGLSQPQHF
DNA: TGTGCCAGCAGCCAAGATGCAGGGGCTGGATTAAGTCAGCCCCAGCATTTT

V: TRBV10-1
size: few
D: TRBD1
length: 13
J: TRBJ2-2
CDR3: CASRDREAGELFF
DNA: TGCGCCAGCCGGGACAGGGAGGCCGGGGAGCTGTTTTTT

V: TRBV7-9
size: NA
D: NA
length: 15
J: TRBJ1-5
CDR3: CASSNDRTSKQPQHF
DNA: TGTGCCAGCAGTAATGACAGGACCAGCAAACAGCCCCAGCATTTT

V: TRBV6-2/TRBV6-3
size: few
D: NA
length: 12
J: TRBJ1-1
CDR3: CASKFGNTEAFF
DNA: TGTGCCAGCAAGTTTGGGAATACTGAAGCTTTCTTT

V: TRBV20-1
size: many
D: TRBD1
length: 14
J: TRBJ2-7
CDR3: CSARASTGWNEQYF
DNA: TGCAGTGCTAGAGCTTCGACAGGGTGGAACGAGCAGTACTTC

V: TRBV12-5
size: NA
D: NA
length: 14
J: TRBJ1-5
CDR3: CASGPGSAYQPQHF
DNA: TGTGCTAGTGGACCCGGTAGTGCGTATCAGCCCCAGCATTTT

V: TRBV20-1
size: NA
D: TRBD1
length: 15
J: TRBJ2-1
CDR3: CSASSPGQGAGEQFF
DNA: TGCAGTGCTAGTTCCCCCGGACAGGGGGCTGGGGAGCAGTTCTTC

V: TRBV7-2
size: NA
D: NA
length: 15
J: TRBJ1-5
CDR3: CASSRAGGRNQPQHF
DNA: TGTGCCAGCAGCCGGGCGGGCGGGCGCAATCAGCCCCAGCATTTT

V: TRBV29-1
size: many
D: NA
length: 12
J: TRBJ2-5
CDR3: CSVELGTETQYF
DNA: TGCAGCGTTGAATTGGGAACAGAGACCCAGTACTTC

V: TRBV6-2/TRBV6-3
size: few
D: NA
length: 13
J: TRBJ2-2
CDR3: CASSYKVNGELFF
DNA: TGTGCCAGCAGTTACAAAGTAAACGGGGAGCTGTTTTTT

V: TRBV25-1
size: many
D: TRBD1
length: 14
J: TRBJ1-2
CDR3: CASSPFGQGWGYTF
DNA: TGTGCCAGCAGTCCCTTCGGACAGGGGTGGGGCTACACCTTC

V: TRBV7-2
size: NA
D: NA
length: 13
J: TRBJ2-7
CDR3: CASSLVLSREQYF
DNA: TGTGCCAGCAGCTTAGTGTTGAGCCGCGAGCAGTACTTC

V: TRBV6-2/TRBV6-3
size: NA
D: NA
length: 14
J: TRBJ1-2
CDR3: CASTTPGGQGGYTF
DNA: TGTGCCAGCACTACTCCCGGGGGGCAAGGCGGCTACACCTTC

V: TRBV27
size: few
D: TRBD1
length: 13
J: TRBJ1-1
CDR3: CASRATGTTEAFF
DNA: TGTGCCAGCAGGGCGACAGGGACCACTGAAGCTTTCTTT

V: TRBV6-2/TRBV6-3
size: many
D: NA
length: 18
J: TRBJ2-5
CDR3: CASSYVGQFLGARETQYF
DNA: TGTGCCAGCAGTTATGTGGGCCAGTTCTTGGGGGCGCGAGAGACCCAGTACTTC

V: TRBV5-6
size: NA
D: NA
length: 12
J: TRBJ1-2
CDR3: CASSLDRRKDTF
DNA: TGTGCCAGCAGCTTGGACAGACGGAAGGACACCTTC

V: TRBV2
size: NA
D: NA
length: 16
J: TRBJ2-7
CDR3: CASRGLDRTSGYEQYF
DNA: TGTGCCAGCAGGGGCCTTGACAGGACCTCAGGCTACGAGCAGTACTTC

V: TRBV28
size: NA
D: TRBD1
length: 14
J: TRBJ1-2
CDR3: CASSLQGALAGYTF
DNA: TGTGCCAGCAGTCTACAGGGGGCTCTGGCGGGCTACACCTTC

V: TRBV11-3
size: NA
D: NA
length: 17
J: TRBJ2-1
CDR3: CASSAPGVAANYNEQFF
DNA: TGTGCCAGCAGCGCGCCGGGGGTAGCGGCCAACTACAATGAGCAGTTCTTC

V: TRBV7-2
size: many
D: TRBD2
length: 15
J: TRBJ2-5
CDR3: CASSLRGLAPETQYF
DNA: TGTGCCAGCAGCTTAAGGGGACTAGCGCCGGAGACCCAGTACTTC

V: TRBV7-8
size: many
D: NA
length: 15
J: TRBJ2-5
CDR3: CASSTRDGLGETQYF
DNA: TGTGCCAGCAGCACCCGGGACGGCCTCGGGGAGACCCAGTACTTC

V: TRBV7-6
size: many
D: NA
length: 15
J: TRBJ2-1
CDR3: CASTRLTSSYNEQFF
DNA: TGTGCCAGCACCCGTTTGACCAGCTCCTACAATGAGCAGTTCTTC

V: TRBV6-1
size: many
D: TRBD2
length: 15
J: TRBJ2-7
CDR3: CASSERLRGAYEQYF
DNA: TGTGCCAGCAGTGAAAGGTTGCGGGGGGCCTACGAGCAGTACTTC

V: TRBV12-3/TRBV12-4
size: many
D: TRBD1
length: 14
J: TRBJ2-5
CDR3: CASRSGTGQETQYF
DNA: TGTGCCAGCAGGTCCGGGACAGGACAAGAGACCCAGTACTTC

V: TRBV5-1
size: NA
D: NA
length: 14
J: TRBJ2-5
CDR3: CASSFGSLVETQYF
DNA: TGCGCCAGCAGCTTCGGCTCACTAGTGGAGACCCAGTACTTC

V: TRBV3-1
size: many
D: NA
length: 17
J: TRBJ2-3
CDR3: CASSLVRGAQPTDTQYF
DNA: TGTGCCAGCAGCCTGGTCCGGGGGGCTCAGCCCACAGATACGCAGTATTTT

V: TRBV18
size: NA
D: NA
length: 12
J: TRBJ2-2
CDR3: CASSTAWGELFF
DNA: TGTGCCAGCTCAACAGCCTGGGGGGAGCTGTTTTTT

V: TRBV3-1
size: once
D: NA
length: 13
J: TRBJ1-6
CDR3: CASSRGPQGALHF
DNA: TGTGCCAGCAGCCGGGGACCTCAAGGAGCCCTCCACTTT

V: TRBV13
size: NA
D: NA
length: 13
J: TRBJ2-7
CDR3: CASSLRPNYEQYF
DNA: TGTGCCAGCAGCTTAAGGCCCAACTACGAGCAGTACTTC